This T cell receptor (beta chain) was identified during a study of response to subunit inactivated influenza vaccine. This CDR3 is built from 16 residues. Unmatched junction bases numbered 8, after V lost 4 bases and J lost 4 bases. The germline V gene has CDR1 SGHNT and CDR2 YYREEE (reference sequence). General study findings and limits: Only a handful of new T cells, the authors suggested, are recruited with each seasonal influenza vaccination.

TCRdb recomputed calls from the RT-PCR reads with MiXCR, one row per CDR3 protein. The repertoire holds under 750,000 distinct CDR3 sequences, with about 12% as singletons. Concerning this clonotype: What it binds is unknown.

Sequences were derived from PBMCs from blood, sampled on the day of vaccination. The clonotype originates from a man aged 50-59 years who received an inactivated influenza vaccine. This rearrangement joins TRBV5-4 to TRBJ2-1, with 10 bases aligning to TRBD2. CDR3: CASSRIAGGPYNEQFF. Written as DNA, the CDR3 is TGTGCCAGCAGCCGGATAGCGGGAGGTCCTTACAATGAGCAGTTCTTC.